This paragraph reports one T cell receptor beta chain. The antigen remains unidentified. It was with 60 Vbeta and 13 Jbeta primers that the PCR ran. TCRdb's table, derived via immunoSEQ multiplex PCR, lists solely in-frame clones and lacks some. The data show just over 95,000 clones, roughly 82% seen once. Donors in the study were healthy people who gave bone marrow. The sample belongs to a study of cytomegalovirus exposure and HLA in healthy donors. The V end was cut by 1 base, the J end by 3 bases, with 20 bases between. This CDR3 region has 17 residues. The germline V gene encodes CDR1 SGHDT and CDR2 YYEEEE. Study-wide findings and caveats: In most subjects, TCR beta sequences reportedly gave accurate predictions of HLA-A and HLA-B alleles.

The specimen was PBMCs. This receptor was identified in a human donor in good health. The V call is TRBV5-6, the J call TRBJ2-7, with a possible D match to TRBD2 (6 bases). The CDR3 DNA is TGTGCCAGCAGCTTGCCCAGAGATCCGGGAGCGAGCTACGAGCAGTACTTC. It translates to CASSLPRDPGASYEQYF.